The T cell receptor beta chain described here comes from a study of blood T cells in healthy people across ages. The study's findings and limits: A roughly linear age-dependent decrease characterized TCR beta diversity per million T cells. As naive T cell percentage varied, TCR beta diversity correlated strongly with it.

Germline V gene data show CDR1 as LNHDA and CDR2 as SQIVND (reference sequence). CDR3 size: 12 residues. For this clonotype: Antigen: not known.

Then a second PCR, running about 6 to 12 cycles, was carried out with a sample-barcoded 5' primer and a J-beta primer mix. Using its own MiXCR run on the 5' RACE reads, TCRdb lists one record per CDR3 protein. The sample records some 860,000 distinct CDR3 sequences, 56% being singletons. Extractions gave at least 6 micrograms of total RNA per sample. This sequence joins TRBV19 and TRBJ2-5, with no clear D. Matching the DNA end better, TRBJ2-7 makes the J call doubtful. Sequencing input: blood. The sequence was collected from a man between 35 and 55 years old in good health. This CDR3 is CASSPRRLEQYF. In nucleotides, the CDR3 is TGTGCCAGTAGTCCCCGGAGACTCGAGCAGTACTTC.